The present T cell receptor beta chain was sequenced within a study of human T cells and chemical hapten exposure (dated by TCRdb to the early 2020s). For the study in its entirety: For sensitization, 2% DPC in acetone was applied to a roughly 2 cm by roughly 2 cm area of upper inner arm skin. Blood for TCR sequencing was provided by twenty-nine alopecia patients at one to four time points (pre-sensitization, 2, 6 and 24 weeks). Libraries were pooled for sequencing, and per-sample TCR yields varied mainly because of small differences in library volumes within the pool. Most of the patients in the cohort were female, and the cohort covered alopecia areata with under or over 50% scalp involvement, alopecia totalis and alopecia universalis. Patient blood was sampled pre-sensitization (week 0) and at 2, 6 and about 24 weeks after DPC sensitization. Throughout the study period of about 23 weeks, patients also received therapeutic DPC doses to the scalp every week. In alopecia patients, the study followed how the peripheral blood TCR repertoire changed in vivo over primary and secondary sensitization to diphenylcyclopropenone (DPC), a hapten. Patch testing on the upper back used Finn chambers containing 0.01% DPC, with scoring done after 6 days according to International Contact Dermatitis Research Group standards.

Findings and caveats that apply to the study as a whole: DPC sensitization did not change how many TCRs were above 1 in 1000 frequency, and no evidence was found of alterations in global repertoire structure. Alopecia, a presumed autoimmune disease, was present in all patients, so the immune response of the patients might differ from that of healthy individuals. Repeated subsampling changed both the strength of the expansion versus patch-test correlation and the threshold at which that correlation became significant. The number of PT1 expanded TCRs positively correlated with patch test score, significant at thresholds 8, 16 and 32 but not 4. Expanded TCRs formed significantly more large CDR3 similarity clusters than pre-sensitization or healthy control sets, consistent with antigen-driven responses.

This clonotype was seen a handful of times. Its cognate antigen has yet to be identified. Per-base quality was not reported, and no clone a single base away is much larger than it. From the germline V gene, CDR1 is SQVTM and CDR2 is ANQGSEA. The CDR3 spans 15 residues, from the cysteine through the phenylalanine. CDR3 DNA only is kept here, 45 bases in frame from base 1. Compared with germline, V lacks 4 bases and J lacks 1 base; bases without a gene match: 9. This specimen's time point label, interpreted: patch test 2, 6 weeks after DPC sensitization. According to the study, the label for this sample's treatment or condition signals: therapeutic diphenylcyclopropenone sensitization with weekly scalp DPC. At every patch-test visit, the blood draw took place before the patch test was put on. To be eligible, patients had to be aged 18 to 70, diagnosed with alopecia and judged suitable for DPC therapy, while pregnant patients were excluded. Total RNA was isolated from unfractionated whole blood collected in Tempus Blood RNA tubes.

Library method: RACE. Sequencing instrument: NextSeq 500. Library preparation attached unique molecular identifiers to individual cDNA molecules for quantitative, reproducible TCR counting. Both TCR alpha and TCR beta chains were sequenced from each blood RNA sample. Per the authors' processing: Samples had a median of around 92,000 TCRs, with a range from roughly 20,000 to 700,000. The Decombinator software suite was used to annotate V, J and CDR3 in the TCR reads. For PS versus PT1 abundance plots, all samples were subsampled to the same number of TCRs (28,000). TCRs were defined as expanded if absent before sensitization and observed at least eight times at the 2-week time point. The public reads were quality trimmed at Q25 with fastp and then assembled into clones with MiXCR by TCRdb, keeping productive beta chains. Rows with one shared CDR3 protein collapse into an entry with the most common genes and DNA. Here the V and J calls rest on TCRdb's processing, not on the authors' analysis. The sample includes roughly 100,000 distinct CDR3 sequences, with around 9.3% observed a single time. Of the sample, more than 2% is held by the ten largest clones.

The receptor was isolated from a woman aged 35 to 49 with alopecia areata. Some clones in this sample may be carry-over from other donors' samples. The chain was built from TRBV29-1 and TRBJ1-1, with 7 central nucleotides matching TRBD1. The sample consisted of whole blood, taken in connection with sensitization to the hapten diphenylcyclopropenone (DPC). The CDR3 here reads CSVAPLGQANTEAFF. The DNA sequence is TGCAGCGTTGCTCCGCTCGGACAGGCGAACACTGAAGCTTTCTTT. Where the CDR3 stops, the reference TRBV29-1 and TRBJ1-1 genes take over; the full variable domain is SAVISQKPSRDICQRGTSLTIQCQVDSQVTMMFWYRQQPGQSLTLIATANQGSEATYESGFVIDKFPISRPNLTFSTLTVSNMSPEDSSIYLCSVAPLGQANTEAFFGQGTRLTVV.